These 6 T cell receptor beta chains originate from one sample sequenced in a study of T cell repertoires in cytomegalovirus infection. MiXCR, applied by TCRdb to the reads, yields one record per CDR3 protein. The top ten clones hold more than 20% of a sample with more than 500,000 distinct CDR3 sequences, 16% of them seen once. Source material: CD8+ T cells from PBMCs. These receptors originate from a human donor in good health (CMV status not recorded). Some clones in this sample may be carry-over from other donors' samples.

This clonotype was detected ten times or more. J is TRBJ2-7 and V is TRBV7-9; 13 bases line up with TRBD2. With V trimmed by 4 bases and J by 5 bases, 5 bases remained unmatched. The germline V gene encodes CDR1 SEHNR and CDR2 FQNEAQ (reference sequence). The CDR3 is 15 amino acids. CDR3 amino acids: CASSSWTSGSNEQYF. The CDR3 nucleotides are TGTGCCAGCAGCTCCTGGACTAGCGGGAGCAACGAGCAGTACTTC. Looking up the rest from reference TRBV7-9 and TRBJ2-7 gives the full variable domain: DTGVSQNPRHKITKRGQNVTFRCDPISEHNRLYWYRQTLGQGPEFLTYFQNEAQLEKSRLLSDRFSAERPKGSFSTLEIQRTEQGDSAMYLCASSSWTSGSNEQYFGPGTRLTVT.

The rearrangement uses TRBV28 and TRBJ1-5; TRBD1 matches 10 bases. The CDR3 has 15 residues. V dropped 8 bases and J dropped 2; count of bases not matched to a gene: 6. Germline values: CDR1 MDHEN, CDR2 SYDVKM. CDR3 sequence reads: CASGDRGYGNQPQHF. In nucleotides, the CDR3 is TGTGCCAGCGGGGACAGGGGATACGGCAATCAGCCCCAGCATTTT.

This clonotype was seen at least ten times. CDR3 residues: CASSQREMREGELFF. CDR3 sequence (DNA): TGTGCCAGCAGCCAGCGGGAGATGAGGGAAGGGGAGCTGTTTTTT. V and J are TRBV7-2 and TRBJ2-2; 8 nucleotides agree with TRBD2. V lost 5 bases, J lost 8 bases, and 10 bases stayed unmatched. Germline-derived CDR1 and CDR2 are SGHTA and FQGNSA. There are 15 residues in the CDR3.

This clonotype was detected many times. CDR3 sequence (DNA): TGTGCCAGTAGTATGAGGACAGTCGGTCACGAGCAGTACTTC. This codes for CASSMRTVGHEQYF. V is TRBV19 and J is TRBJ2-7; possible D gene TRBD1, 6 bases. The ends were cut back, 3 bases at V and 5 bases at J, with 14 bases in the middle. The V gene's germline CDR1 is LNHDA and CDR2 SQIVND (reference sequence). CDR3 length: 14 residues.

The gene calls are TRBV27 and TRBJ1-6; D perhaps matches TRBD1 (5 bases). Germline V gene sequence: CDR1 MNHEY, CDR2 SMNVEV (reference sequence). This CDR3 region has 14 residues. V was trimmed by 3 bases and J by 6 bases, leaving 9 bases between them. The CDR3: CASSLVRANSPLHF. CDR3 nucleotide sequence: TGTGCCAGCAGTTTGGTCAGGGCTAATTCACCCCTCCACTTT.

Comments on this clonotype: A read error may produce the germline difference seen at one junction end. J is TRBJ2-7 and V is TRBV7-3; D is uncertain. CDR3 length: 14 residues. CDR1 and CDR2 (germline): SGHTA, FQGTGA. CDR3 residues: CASSSPAQSYDQYF. CDR3 bases: TGTGCCAGCAGCTCTCCGGCACAGAGTTACGATCAGTACTTC.